These 22 T cell receptor beta chains were sequenced from one sample in a study of T cells expressing NK-cell markers. For each CDR3 protein, TCRdb gives one entry from its re-call of the 5' RACE reads, without DNA. The repertoire table contains fewer than 550,000 distinct CDR3 sequences. The material sequenced was blood T cells: a sorted CD56 or NKG2C T cell subset, CD4+ or CD8+ T cells, or bulk PBMC T cells (not recorded which). The source is a woman aged 45-59 years in good health.

This chain connects TRBV29-1 to TRBJ2-5. The CDR3 consists of 13 residues. Germline loops: CDR1 SQVTM, CDR2 ANQGSEA. The CDR3 region is CSVVYPYQETQYF.

This chain uses TRBV10-1 with TRBJ1-4; TCRdb lists TRBD1, though no DNA is available to test this call. The CDR3 spans 13 residues. CDR1 is WNHNN and CDR2 is SYGVQD in the germline V gene (reference sequence). The CDR3: CASGGGPNEKLFF.

The chain has TRBV10-3 and TRBJ1-1; TCRdb selects TRBD1, and the lack of DNA leaves this call unchecked. The CDR3 covers 14 residues. Germline loops: CDR1 ENHRY, CDR2 SYGVKD. The CDR3 loop reads CAIRTGTDNTEAFF.

The chain uses TRBV27 and TRBJ1-5; TCRdb's assignment of TRBD1 cannot be checked, as there is no DNA. The CDR3 length is 16 residues. Germline CDR1 MNHEY, CDR2 SMNVEV (reference sequence). The CDR3 here is CASSLSRDGFLGPQHF.

The rearrangement uses TRBV6-5 and TRBJ1-1; there is no DNA to check the TCRdb D call of TRBD1. Germline assignment: CDR1 MNHEY and CDR2 SVGAGI. The CDR3 has 14 amino acids. The CDR3 spells CASGNRGKNTEAFF.

The rearrangement uses TRBV12-3 or TRBV12-4 and TRBJ1-2; TCRdb designates TRBD1, a call that cannot be tested without DNA. The CDR3 has 15 residues. The CDR3 spells CASSFPPSTVGGYTF.

CDR3 loop: CASSQVPGQVKNNEQFF. V usage is TRBV4-1 and J usage is TRBJ2-1; lacking DNA, the TRBD1 call made by TCRdb goes unchecked. The CDR3 totals 17 residues. Germline V gene lookup returns CDR1 MGHRA and CDR2 YSYEKL.

The chain couples TRBV18 to TRBJ2-1. Germline CDR1 KGHSH, CDR2 LQKENI. This CDR3 region has 15 residues. This CDR3 reads CASSPLGGRANEQFF.

V usage is TRBV10-1 and J usage is TRBJ2-3. From germline, CDR1 is WNHNN and CDR2 SYGVQD (reference sequence). The CDR3 loop spans 15 amino acids. This CDR3 is CASSERGARTDTQYF.

This chain joins TRBV20-1 and TRBJ1-1; TCRdb designates TRBD1, a call that cannot be tested without DNA. The CDR3 is 13 amino acids. The germline gives CDR1 DFQATT, CDR2 SNEGSKA (reference sequence). CDR3: CSASLDRGFAAFF.

The rearrangement joins TRBV14 to TRBJ2-1; TCRdb's D call of TRBD1 is untestable without DNA. CDR1 is SGHDN, CDR2 FVKESK, per germline. This CDR3 spans 19 amino acids. CDR3 sequence reads: CASSPLPGREGSSYNEQFF.

The chain is built from TRBV7-2 and TRBJ2-7; TCRdb lists TRBD1, though no DNA is available to test this call. Germline assignment: CDR1 SGHTA and CDR2 FQGNSA. CDR3 length equals 15 residues. CDR3 sequence reads: CASGGGYREVYEQYF.

This sequence joins TRBV12-3 or TRBV12-4 and TRBJ1-5. CDR3 length: 16 residues. CDR3 sequence reads: CASSLSGGVGNQPQHF.

The CDR3: CASSYEGQPNQPQHF. The gene calls are TRBV19 and TRBJ1-5; TCRdb lists TRBD1, though no DNA is available to test this call. In germline, CDR1 is LNHDA, CDR2 SQIVND (reference sequence). This CDR3 contains 15 residues.

The chain joins TRBV2 to TRBJ2-1; TCRdb's assignment of TRBD2 cannot be checked, as there is no DNA. The CDR3 consists of 15 residues. The germline V gene has CDR1 SNHLY and CDR2 FYNNEI. The CDR3 loop reads CASRRTSGREGEQFF.

The rearrangement joins TRBV5-1 to TRBJ2-2. The CDR3 extends over 15 amino acids. Germline assignment: CDR1 SGHRS and CDR2 YFSETQ. The CDR3: CASSLGRVYTGELFF.

This chain connects TRBV28 to TRBJ2-1; as DNA is missing, the TRBD1 call by TCRdb cannot be tested. The CDR3 has 15 residues. CDR1 is MDHEN and CDR2 is SYDVKM in the germline V gene. The CDR3 loop reads CASSPVQDTFNEQFF.

The CDR3 is CASSLLKREYEQYF. The chain joins TRBV5-1 to TRBJ2-7; TCRdb proposes TRBD2, but this gene call is untestable without DNA. The CDR3 sequence is 14 residues long. In germline, CDR1 is SGHRS, CDR2 YFSETQ.

V usage is TRBV27 and J usage is TRBJ2-1; TCRdb selects TRBD1, and the lack of DNA leaves this call unchecked. Germline loops: CDR1 MNHEY, CDR2 SMNVEV (reference sequence). CDR3 size: 16 residues. The CDR3 is CASSLMGGRAYNEQFF.

This chain links TRBV10-3 with TRBJ1-1. Germline CDR1 ENHRY, CDR2 SYGVKD. The CDR3 is made up of 13 amino acids. The CDR3 here is CAISAVKNTEAFF.

The gene calls are TRBV24-1 and TRBJ2-2; as DNA is missing, the TRBD1 call by TCRdb cannot be tested. CDR3 length equals 14 residues. Germline V lookup: CDR1 KGHDR, CDR2 SFDVKD. CDR3 protein: CATSDLGGSGELFF.

This rearrangement joins TRBV4-1 to TRBJ2-7; the TCRdb call, TRBD1, lacks DNA for checking. CDR1 MGHRA and CDR2 YSYEKL come from the germline V gene. The CDR3 covers 17 residues. The CDR3 region is CASSQVSSRGRSYEQYF.